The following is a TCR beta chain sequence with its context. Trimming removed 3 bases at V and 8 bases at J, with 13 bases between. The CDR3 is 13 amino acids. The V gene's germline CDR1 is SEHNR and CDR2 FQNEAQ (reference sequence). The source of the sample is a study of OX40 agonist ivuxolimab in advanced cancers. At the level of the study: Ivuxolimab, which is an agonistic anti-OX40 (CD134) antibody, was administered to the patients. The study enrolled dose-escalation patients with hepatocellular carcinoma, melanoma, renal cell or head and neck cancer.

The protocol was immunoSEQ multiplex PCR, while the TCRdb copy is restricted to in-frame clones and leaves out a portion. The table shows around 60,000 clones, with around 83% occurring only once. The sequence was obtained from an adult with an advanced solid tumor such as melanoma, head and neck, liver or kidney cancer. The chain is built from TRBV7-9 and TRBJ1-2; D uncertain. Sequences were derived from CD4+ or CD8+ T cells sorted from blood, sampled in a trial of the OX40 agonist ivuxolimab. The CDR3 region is CASSFIRGGGYTF. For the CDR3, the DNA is TGTGCCAGCAGCTTCATCCGGGGAGGAGGCTACACCTTC.